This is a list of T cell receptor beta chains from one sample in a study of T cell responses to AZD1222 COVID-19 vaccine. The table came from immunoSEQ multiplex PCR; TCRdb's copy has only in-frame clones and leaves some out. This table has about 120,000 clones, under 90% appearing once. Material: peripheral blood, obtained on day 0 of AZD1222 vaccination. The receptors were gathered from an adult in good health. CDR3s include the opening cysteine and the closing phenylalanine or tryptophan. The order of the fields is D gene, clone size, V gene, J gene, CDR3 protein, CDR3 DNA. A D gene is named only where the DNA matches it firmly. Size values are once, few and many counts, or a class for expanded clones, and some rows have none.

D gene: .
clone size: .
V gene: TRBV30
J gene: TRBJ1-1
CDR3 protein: CAWSVRGAGRRMNTEAFF
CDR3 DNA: TGTGCCTGGAGTGTGCGCGGGGCAGGGAGGCGGATGAACACTGAAGCTTTCTTT

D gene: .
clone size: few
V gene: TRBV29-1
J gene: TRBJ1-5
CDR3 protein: CSVAAHNQPQHF
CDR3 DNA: TGCAGCGTTGCTGCCCACAATCAGCCCCAGCATTTT

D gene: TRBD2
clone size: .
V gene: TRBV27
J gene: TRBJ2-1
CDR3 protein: CASSNQLAARNEQFF
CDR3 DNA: TGTGCCAGCAGTAACCAACTAGCGGCGAGAAATGAGCAGTTCTTC

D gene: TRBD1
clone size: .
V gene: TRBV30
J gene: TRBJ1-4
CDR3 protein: CAWRRDRVYEKLFF
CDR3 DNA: TGTGCCTGGAGGAGGGACAGGGTATATGAAAAACTGTTTTTT

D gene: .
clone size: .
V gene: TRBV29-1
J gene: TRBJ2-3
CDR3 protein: CSVDRGTARTDTQYF
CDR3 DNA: TGCAGCGTTGACCGGGGGACAGCGCGCACAGATACGCAGTATTTT

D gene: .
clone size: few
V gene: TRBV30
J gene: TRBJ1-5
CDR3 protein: CAWDGGLSSNQPQHF
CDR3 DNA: TGTGCCTGGGACGGGGGACTCTCGTCCAATCAGCCCCAGCATTTT

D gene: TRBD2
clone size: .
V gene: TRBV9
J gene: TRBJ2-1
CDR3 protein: CASSVRSGGTYNEQFF
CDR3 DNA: TGTGCCAGCAGCGTACGTAGCGGGGGGACCTACAATGAGCAGTTCTTC

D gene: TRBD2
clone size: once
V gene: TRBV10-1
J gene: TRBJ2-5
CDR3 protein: CASSESQRGRETQYF
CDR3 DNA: TGCGCCAGCAGTGAGTCCCAGCGGGGGAGAGAGACCCAGTACTTC

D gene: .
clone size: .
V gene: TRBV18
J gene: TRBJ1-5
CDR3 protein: CASSSGGRDQPQHF
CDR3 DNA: TGTGCCAGCTCATCGGGCGGGCGGGATCAGCCCCAGCATTTT

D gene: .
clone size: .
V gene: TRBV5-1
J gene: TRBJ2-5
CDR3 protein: CASSDQTQETQYF
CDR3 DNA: TGCGCCAGCAGCGACCAGACCCAAGAGACCCAGTACTTC

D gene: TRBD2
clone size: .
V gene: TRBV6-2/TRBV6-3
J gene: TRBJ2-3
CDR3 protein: CASSYEASGGIDTQYF
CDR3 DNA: TGTGCCAGCAGTTACGAGGCTAGCGGGGGAATAGATACGCAGTATTTT

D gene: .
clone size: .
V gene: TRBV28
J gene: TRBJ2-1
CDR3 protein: CASSFEPTINEQFF
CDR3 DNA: TGTGCCAGCAGTTTCGAGCCAACAATCAATGAGCAGTTCTTC

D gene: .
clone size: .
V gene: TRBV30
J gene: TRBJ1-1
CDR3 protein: CAWSSLLGRAFF
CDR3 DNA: TGTGCCTGGAGTTCACTCCTTGGGAGGGCTTTCTTT

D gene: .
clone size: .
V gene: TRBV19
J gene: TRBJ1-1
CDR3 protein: CASQRDRGAFF
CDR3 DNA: TGTGCCAGTCAGAGGGACCGGGGAGCTTTCTTT

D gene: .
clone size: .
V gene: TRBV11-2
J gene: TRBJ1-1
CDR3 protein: CASSPNAGREAFF
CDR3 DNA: TGTGCCAGCAGCCCAAACGCGGGGCGTGAAGCTTTCTTT

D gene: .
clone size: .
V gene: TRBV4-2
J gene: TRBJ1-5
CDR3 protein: CASSQAPTGSSGPQHF
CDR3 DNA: TGTGCCAGCAGCCAAGCCCCCACAGGGTCGAGTGGGCCCCAGCATTTT

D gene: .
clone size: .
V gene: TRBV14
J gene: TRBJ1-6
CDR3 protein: CASSLVQGTSNSPLHF
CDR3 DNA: TGTGCCAGCAGCCTAGTTCAGGGGACCTCGAATTCACCCCTCCACTTT

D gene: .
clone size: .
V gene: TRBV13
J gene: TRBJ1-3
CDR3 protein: CASSLTDSGNTIYF
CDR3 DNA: TGTGCCAGCAGCTTGACCGACAGCGGAAACACCATATATTTT